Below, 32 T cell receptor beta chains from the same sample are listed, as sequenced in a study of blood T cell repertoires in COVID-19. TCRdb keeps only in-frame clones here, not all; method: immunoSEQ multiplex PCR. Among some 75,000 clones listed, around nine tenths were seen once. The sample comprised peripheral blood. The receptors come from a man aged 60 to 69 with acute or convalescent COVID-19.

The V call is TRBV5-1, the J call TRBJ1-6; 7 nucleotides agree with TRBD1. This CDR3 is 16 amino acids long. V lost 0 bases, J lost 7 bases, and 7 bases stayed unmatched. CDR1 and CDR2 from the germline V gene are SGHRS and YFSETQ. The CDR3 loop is CASSLGIGGANSPLHF. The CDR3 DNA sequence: TGCGCCAGCAGCTTGGGAATAGGGGGCGCGAATTCACCCCTCCACTTT.

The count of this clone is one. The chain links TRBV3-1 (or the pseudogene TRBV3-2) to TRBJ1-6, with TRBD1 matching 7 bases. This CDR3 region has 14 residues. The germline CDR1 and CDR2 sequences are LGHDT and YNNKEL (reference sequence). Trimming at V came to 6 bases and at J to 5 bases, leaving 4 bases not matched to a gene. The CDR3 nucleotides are TGTGCCAGCAGTACGGGACAGAATAATTCACCCCTCCACTTT. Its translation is CASSTGQNNSPLHF.

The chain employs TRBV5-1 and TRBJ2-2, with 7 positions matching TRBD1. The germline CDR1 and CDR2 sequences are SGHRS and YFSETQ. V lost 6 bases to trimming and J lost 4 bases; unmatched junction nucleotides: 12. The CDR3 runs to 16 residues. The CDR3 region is CASTMGNRGGTGELFF. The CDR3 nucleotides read TGCGCCAGCACCATGGGCAACAGGGGTGGCACCGGGGAGCTGTTTTTT.

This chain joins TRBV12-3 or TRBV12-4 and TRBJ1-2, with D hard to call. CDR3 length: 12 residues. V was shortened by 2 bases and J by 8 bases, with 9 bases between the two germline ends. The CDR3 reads CASSLSTKGYTF. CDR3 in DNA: TGTGCCAGCAGTTTATCCACAAAAGGCTACACCTTC.

The CDR3 DNA reads as TGTGCCAGCAGCTACCGACTAGCGGGAGGACCCTACAATGAGCAGTTCTTC. It codes for CASSYRLAGGPYNEQFF. V gene TRBV7-8 combines with J gene TRBJ2-1, with TRBD2 matching 13 bases. This CDR3 has 17 residues. Trimming at V came to 4 bases and at J to 2 bases, leaving 5 bases not matched to a gene. CDR1 and CDR2 from the germline V gene are SGHVS and FQNEAQ. Filled out from reference TRBV7-8 and TRBJ2-1, the complete variable domain reads GAGVSQSPRYKVAKRGQDVALRCDPISGHVSLFWYQQALGQGPEFLTYFQNEAQLDKSGLPSDRFFAERPEGSVSTLKIQRTQQEDSAVYLCASSYRLAGGPYNEQFFGPGTRLTVL.

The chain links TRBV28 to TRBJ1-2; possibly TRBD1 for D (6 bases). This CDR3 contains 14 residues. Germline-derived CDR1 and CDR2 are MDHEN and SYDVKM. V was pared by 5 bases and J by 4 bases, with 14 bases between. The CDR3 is CASSIDRRSYGYTF. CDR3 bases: TGTGCCAGCAGTATAGACAGGAGGAGCTATGGCTACACCTTC.

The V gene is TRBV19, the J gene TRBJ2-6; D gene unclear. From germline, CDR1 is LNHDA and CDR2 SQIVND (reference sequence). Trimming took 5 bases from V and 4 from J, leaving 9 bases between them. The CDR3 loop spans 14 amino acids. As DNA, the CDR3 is TGTGCCAGTAGTTCCAGTAAGGGGGCCAACGTCCTGACTTTC. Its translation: CASSSSKGANVLTF.

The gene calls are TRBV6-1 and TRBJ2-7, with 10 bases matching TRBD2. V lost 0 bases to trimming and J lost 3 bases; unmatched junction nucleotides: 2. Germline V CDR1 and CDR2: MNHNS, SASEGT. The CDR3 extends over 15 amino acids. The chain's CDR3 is CASSEAASGSYEQYF. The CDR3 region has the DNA TGTGCCAGCAGTGAAGCGGCTAGCGGGAGCTACGAGCAGTACTTC.

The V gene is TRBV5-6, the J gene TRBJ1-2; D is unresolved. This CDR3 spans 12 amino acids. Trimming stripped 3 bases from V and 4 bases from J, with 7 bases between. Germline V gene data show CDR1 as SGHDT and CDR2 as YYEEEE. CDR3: CASSSDTYGYTF. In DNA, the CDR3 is TGTGCCAGCAGCTCAGACACCTATGGCTACACCTTC.

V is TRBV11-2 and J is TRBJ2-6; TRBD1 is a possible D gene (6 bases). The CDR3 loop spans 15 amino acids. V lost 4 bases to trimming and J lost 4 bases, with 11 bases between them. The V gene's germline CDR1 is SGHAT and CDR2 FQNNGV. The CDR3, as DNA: TGTGCCAGCAGCTACGGACAGACCGGGGCCAACGTCCTGACTTTC. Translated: CASSYGQTGANVLTF.

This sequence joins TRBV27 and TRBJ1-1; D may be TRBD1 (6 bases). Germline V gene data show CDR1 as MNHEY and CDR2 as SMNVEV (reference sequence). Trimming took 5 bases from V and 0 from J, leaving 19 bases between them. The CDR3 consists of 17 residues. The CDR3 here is CASSPGALTMVNTEAFF. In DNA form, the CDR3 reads TGTGCCAGCAGTCCAGGGGCGTTGACCATGGTGAACACTGAAGCTTTCTTT.

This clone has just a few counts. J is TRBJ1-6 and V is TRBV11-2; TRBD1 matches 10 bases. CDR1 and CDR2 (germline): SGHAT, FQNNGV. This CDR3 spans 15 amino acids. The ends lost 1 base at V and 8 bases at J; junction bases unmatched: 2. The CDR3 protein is CASSLGGTGDSPLHF. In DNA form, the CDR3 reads TGTGCCAGCAGCTTAGGAGGGACAGGGGATTCACCCCTCCACTTT. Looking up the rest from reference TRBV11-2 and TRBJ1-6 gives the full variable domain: EAGVAQSPRYKIIEKRQSVAFWCNPISGHATLYWYQQILGQGPKLLIQFQNNGVVDDSQLPKDRFSAERLKGVDSTLKIQPAKLEDSAVYLCASSLGGTGDSPLHFGNGTRLTVT.

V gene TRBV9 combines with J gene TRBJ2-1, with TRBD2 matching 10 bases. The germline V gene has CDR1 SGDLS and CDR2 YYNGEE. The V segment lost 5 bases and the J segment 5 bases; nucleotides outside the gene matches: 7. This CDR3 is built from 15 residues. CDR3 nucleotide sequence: TGTGCCAGCAGTCTTCTAGCGGGGGTCAACAATGAGCAGTTCTTC. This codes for CASSLLAGVNNEQFF.

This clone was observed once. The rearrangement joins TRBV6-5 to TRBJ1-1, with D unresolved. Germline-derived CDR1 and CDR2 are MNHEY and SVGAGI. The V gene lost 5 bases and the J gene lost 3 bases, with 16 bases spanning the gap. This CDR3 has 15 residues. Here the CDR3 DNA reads TGTGCCAGCAGTAAACCGATATTCGGAGACACTGAAGCTTTCTTT. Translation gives CASSKPIFGDTEAFF.

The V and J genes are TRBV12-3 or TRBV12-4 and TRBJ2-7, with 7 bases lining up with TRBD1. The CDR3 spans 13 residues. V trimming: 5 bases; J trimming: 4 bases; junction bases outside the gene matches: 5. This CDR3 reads CASSQDRAYEQYF. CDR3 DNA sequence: TGTGCCAGCAGTCAAGACAGGGCTTACGAGCAGTACTTC.

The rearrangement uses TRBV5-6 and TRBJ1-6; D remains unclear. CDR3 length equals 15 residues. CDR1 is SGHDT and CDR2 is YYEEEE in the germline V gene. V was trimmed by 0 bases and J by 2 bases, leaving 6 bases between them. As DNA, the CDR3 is TGTGCCAGCAGCTTGGGGCAGACCTATAATTCACCCCTCCACTTT. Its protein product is CASSLGQTYNSPLHF. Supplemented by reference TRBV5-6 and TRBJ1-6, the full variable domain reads DAGVTQSPTHLIKTRGQQVTLRCSPKSGHDTVSWYQQALGQGPQFIFQYYEEEERQRGNFPDRFSGHQFPNYSSELNVNALLLGDSALYLCASSLGQTYNSPLHFGNGTRLTVT.

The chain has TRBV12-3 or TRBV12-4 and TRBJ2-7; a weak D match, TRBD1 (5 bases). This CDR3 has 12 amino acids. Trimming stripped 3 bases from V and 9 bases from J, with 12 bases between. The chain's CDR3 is CASSFDVQGQYF. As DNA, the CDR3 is TGTGCCAGCAGTTTTGACGTTCAGGGGCAGTACTTC.

In DNA form, the CDR3 reads TGTGCCATCAGTGGTGAGGGGACTAGCGGGAGCATGATTGAGCAGTTCTTC. As protein: CAISGEGTSGSMIEQFF. The V call is TRBV10-3, the J call TRBJ2-1; TRBD2 aligns across 14 bases. Germline assignment: CDR1 ENHRY and CDR2 SYGVKD. J lost 9 bases, V lost 4 bases, and 11 bases had no gene match. CDR3 length: 17 residues.

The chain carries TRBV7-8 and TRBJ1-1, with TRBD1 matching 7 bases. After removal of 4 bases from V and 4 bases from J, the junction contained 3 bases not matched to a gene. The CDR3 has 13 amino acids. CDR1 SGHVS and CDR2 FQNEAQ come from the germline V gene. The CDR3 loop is CASSSDRATEAFF. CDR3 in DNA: TGTGCCAGCAGCTCCGACAGGGCCACTGAAGCTTTCTTT.

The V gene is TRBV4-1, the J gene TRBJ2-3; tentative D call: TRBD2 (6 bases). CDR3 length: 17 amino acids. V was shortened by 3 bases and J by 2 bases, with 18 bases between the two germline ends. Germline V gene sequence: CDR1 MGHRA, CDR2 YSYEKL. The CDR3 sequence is CASSQRGETLLTDTQYF. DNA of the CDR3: TGCGCCAGCAGCCAGCGCGGGGAAACGCTACTCACAGATACGCAGTATTTT.

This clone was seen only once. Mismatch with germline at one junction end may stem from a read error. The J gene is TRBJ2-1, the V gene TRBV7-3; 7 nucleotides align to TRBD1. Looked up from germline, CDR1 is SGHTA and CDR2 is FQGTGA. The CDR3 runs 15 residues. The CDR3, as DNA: TGTGCCAGCAGCCTAACCGGGACAGTAAACAATGAGCAGTTCTTC. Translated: CASSLTGTVNNEQFF.

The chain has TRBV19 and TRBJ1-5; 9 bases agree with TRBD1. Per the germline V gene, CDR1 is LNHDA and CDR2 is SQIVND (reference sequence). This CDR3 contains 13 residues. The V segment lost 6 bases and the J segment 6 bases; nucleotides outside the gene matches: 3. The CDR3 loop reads CASRRTGVQPQHF. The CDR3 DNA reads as TGTGCCAGTAGACGGACAGGGGTTCAGCCCCAGCATTTT.

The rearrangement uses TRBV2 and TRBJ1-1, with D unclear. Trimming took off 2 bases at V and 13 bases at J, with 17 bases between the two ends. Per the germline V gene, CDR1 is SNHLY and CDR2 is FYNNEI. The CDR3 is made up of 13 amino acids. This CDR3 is CASSENGVSAVFF. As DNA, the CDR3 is TGTGCCAGCAGTGAAAATGGAGTTTCTGCGGTTTTCTTT.

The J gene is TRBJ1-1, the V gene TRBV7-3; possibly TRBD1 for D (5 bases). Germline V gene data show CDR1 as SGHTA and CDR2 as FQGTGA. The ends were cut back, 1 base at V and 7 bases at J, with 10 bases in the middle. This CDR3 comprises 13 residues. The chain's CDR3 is CASSLRQGGEAFF. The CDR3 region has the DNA TGTGCCAGCAGCTTAAGGCAGGGTGGTGAAGCTTTCTTT.

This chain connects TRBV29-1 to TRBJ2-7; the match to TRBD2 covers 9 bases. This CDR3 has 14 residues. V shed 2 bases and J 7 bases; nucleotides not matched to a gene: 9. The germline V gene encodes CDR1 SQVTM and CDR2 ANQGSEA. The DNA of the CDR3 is TGCAGCGTTGAATCCAGCGGGAGGACCGGGGAGCAGTACTTC. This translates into CSVESSGRTGEQYF.

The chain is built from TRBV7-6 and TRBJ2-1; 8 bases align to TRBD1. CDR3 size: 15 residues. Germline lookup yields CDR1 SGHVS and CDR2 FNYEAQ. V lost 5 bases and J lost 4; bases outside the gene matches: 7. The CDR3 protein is CASSRTGGQYNEQFF. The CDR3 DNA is TGTGCCAGCAGCCGCACAGGGGGGCAATACAATGAGCAGTTCTTC. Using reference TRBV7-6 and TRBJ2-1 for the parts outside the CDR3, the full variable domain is GAGVSQSPRYKVTKRGQDVALRCDPISGHVSLYWYRQALGQGPEFLTYFNYEAQQDKSGLPNDRFSAERPEGSISTLTIQRTEQRDSAMYRCASSRTGGQYNEQFFGPGTRLTVL.

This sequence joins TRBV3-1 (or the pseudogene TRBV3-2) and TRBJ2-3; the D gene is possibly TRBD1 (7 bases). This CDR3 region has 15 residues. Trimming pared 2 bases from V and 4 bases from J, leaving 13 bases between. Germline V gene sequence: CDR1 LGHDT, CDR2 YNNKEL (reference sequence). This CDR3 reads CASSQRQGGADTQYF. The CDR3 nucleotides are TGTGCCAGCAGCCAAAGACAGGGAGGCGCAGATACGCAGTATTTT.

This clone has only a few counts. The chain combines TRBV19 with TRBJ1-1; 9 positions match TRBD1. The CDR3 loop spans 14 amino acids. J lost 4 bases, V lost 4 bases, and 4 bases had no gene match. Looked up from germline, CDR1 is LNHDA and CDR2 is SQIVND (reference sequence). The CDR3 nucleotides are TGTGCCAGTAGTAGGGACAGGGTGGTCACTGAAGCTTTCTTT. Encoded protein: CASSRDRVVTEAFF. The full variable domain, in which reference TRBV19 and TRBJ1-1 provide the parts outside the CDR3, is DGGITQSPKYLFRKEGQNVTLSCEQNLNHDAMYWYRQDPGQGLRLIYYSQIVNDFQKGDIAEGYSVSREKKESFPLTVTSAQKNPTAFYLCASSRDRVVTEAFFGQGTRLTVV.

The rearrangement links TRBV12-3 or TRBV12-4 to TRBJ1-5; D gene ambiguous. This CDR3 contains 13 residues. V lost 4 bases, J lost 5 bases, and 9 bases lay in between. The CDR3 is CASSYDNYQPQHF. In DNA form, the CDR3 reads TGTGCCAGCAGTTACGACAACTATCAGCCCCAGCATTTT.

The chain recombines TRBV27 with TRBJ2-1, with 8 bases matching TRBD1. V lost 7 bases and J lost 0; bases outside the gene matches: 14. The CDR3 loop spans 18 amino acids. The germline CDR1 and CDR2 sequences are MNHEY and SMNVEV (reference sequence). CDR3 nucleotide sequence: TGTGCCAGCACACTAAGGGGGCCCGGGACAGGCTCCTACAATGAGCAGTTCTTC. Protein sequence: CASTLRGPGTGSYNEQFF.

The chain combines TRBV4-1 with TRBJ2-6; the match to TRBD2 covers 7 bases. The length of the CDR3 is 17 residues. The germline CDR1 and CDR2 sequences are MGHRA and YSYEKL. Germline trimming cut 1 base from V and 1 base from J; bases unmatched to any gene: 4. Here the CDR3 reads CASSQAGEGSGANVLTF. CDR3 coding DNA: TGCGCCAGCAGCCAAGCGGGGGAGGGATCTGGGGCCAACGTCCTGACTTTC.

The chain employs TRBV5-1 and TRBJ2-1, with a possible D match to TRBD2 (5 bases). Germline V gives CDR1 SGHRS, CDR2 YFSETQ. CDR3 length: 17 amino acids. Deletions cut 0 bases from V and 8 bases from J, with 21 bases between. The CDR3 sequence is CASSLDFSRAGIHEQFF. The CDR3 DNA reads TGCGCCAGCAGCTTGGATTTTTCGAGGGCGGGTATTCATGAGCAGTTCTTC.